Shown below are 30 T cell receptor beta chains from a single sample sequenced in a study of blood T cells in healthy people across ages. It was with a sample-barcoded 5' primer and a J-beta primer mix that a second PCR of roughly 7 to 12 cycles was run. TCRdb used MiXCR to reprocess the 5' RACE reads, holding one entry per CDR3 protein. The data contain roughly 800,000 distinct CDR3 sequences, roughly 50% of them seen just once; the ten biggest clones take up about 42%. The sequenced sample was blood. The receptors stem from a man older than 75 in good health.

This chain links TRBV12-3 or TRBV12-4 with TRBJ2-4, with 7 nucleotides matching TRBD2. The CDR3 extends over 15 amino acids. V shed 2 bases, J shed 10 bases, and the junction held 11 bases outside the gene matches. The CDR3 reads CASSLPGSGAGIQYF. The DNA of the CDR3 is TGTGCCAGCAGTTTACCGGGATCCGGAGCGGGGATTCAGTACTTC.

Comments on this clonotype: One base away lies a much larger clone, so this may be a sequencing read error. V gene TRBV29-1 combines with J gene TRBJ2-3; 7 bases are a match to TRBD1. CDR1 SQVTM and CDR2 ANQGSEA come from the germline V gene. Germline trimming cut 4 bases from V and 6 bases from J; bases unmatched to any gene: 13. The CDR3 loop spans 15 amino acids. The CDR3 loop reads CSVGQGALVADTQYF. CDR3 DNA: TGCAGCGTTGGACAGGGTGCATTAGTCGCCGATACGCAGTATTTT.

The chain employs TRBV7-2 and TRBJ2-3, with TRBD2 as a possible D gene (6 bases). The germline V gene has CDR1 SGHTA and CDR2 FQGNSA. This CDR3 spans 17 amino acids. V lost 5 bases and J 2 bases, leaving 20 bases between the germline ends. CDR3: CASSLSHSGRSTDTQYF. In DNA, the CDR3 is TGTGCCAGCAGCCTATCACATAGCGGCAGGTCCACAGATACGCAGTATTTT.

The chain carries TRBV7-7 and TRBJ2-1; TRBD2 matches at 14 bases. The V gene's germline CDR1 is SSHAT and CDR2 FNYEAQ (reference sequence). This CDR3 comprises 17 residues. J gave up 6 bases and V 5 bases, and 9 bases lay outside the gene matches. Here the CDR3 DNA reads TGTGCCAGCAGCCCGGGACTAGCGGGAGCCTTGGGCAATGAGCAGTTCTTC. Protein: CASSPGLAGALGNEQFF.

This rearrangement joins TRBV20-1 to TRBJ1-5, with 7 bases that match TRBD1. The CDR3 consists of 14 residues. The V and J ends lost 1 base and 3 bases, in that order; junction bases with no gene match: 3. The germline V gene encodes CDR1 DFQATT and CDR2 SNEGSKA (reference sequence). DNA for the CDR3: TGCAGTGCTAGAGGGGACAGAATCAATCAGCCCCAGCATTTT. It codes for CSARGDRINQPQHF.

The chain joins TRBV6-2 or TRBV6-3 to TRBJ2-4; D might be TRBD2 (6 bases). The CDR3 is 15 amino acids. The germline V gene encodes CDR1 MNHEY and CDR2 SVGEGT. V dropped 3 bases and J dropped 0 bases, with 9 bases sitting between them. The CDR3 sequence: CASSYKGLAKNIQYF. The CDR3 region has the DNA TGTGCCAGCAGTTATAAGGGACTAGCCAAAAACATTCAGTACTTC.

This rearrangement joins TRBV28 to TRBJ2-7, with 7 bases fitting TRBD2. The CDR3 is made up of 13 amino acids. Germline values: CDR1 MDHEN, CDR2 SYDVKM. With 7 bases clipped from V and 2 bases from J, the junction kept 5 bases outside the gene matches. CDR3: CASKKRGPYEQYF. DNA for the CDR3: TGTGCCAGCAAGAAGCGGGGACCCTACGAGCAGTACTTC. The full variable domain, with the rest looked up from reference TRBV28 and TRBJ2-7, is DVKVTQSSRYLVKRTGEKVFLECVQDMDHENMFWYRQDPGLGLRLIYFSYDVKMKEKGDIPEGYSVSREKKERFSLILESASTNQTSMYLCASKKRGPYEQYFGPGTRLTVT.

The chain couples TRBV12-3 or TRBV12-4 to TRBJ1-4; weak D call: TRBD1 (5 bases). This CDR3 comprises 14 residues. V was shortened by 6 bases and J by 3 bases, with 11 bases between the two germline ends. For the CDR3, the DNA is TGTGCCAGCAGACCTGGGACCCCTAATGAAAAACTGTTTTTT. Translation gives CASRPGTPNEKLFF.

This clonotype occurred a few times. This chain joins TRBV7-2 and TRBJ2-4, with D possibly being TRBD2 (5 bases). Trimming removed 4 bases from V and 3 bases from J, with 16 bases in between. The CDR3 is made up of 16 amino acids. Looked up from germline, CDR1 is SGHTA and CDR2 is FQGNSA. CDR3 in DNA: TGTGCCAGCAGCTCAGTGGCGTCCGGGGTCAAAAACATTCAGTACTTC. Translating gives CASSSVASGVKNIQYF.

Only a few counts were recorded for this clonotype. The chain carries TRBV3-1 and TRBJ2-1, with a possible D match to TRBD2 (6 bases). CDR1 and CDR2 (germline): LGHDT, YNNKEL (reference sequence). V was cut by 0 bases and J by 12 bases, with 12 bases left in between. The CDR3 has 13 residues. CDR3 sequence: CASSQDLVSGQFF. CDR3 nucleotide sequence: TGTGCCAGCAGCCAAGATCTAGTTAGCGGGCAGTTCTTC.

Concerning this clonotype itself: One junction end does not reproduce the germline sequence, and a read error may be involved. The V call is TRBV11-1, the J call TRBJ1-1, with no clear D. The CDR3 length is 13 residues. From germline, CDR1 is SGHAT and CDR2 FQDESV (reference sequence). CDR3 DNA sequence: TGTGCCAGCAGCTTCTCAGAGTCCACTGAAGTTTTCTTT. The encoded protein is CASSFSESTEVFF. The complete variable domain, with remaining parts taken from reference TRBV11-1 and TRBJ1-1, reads EAEVAQSPRYKITEKSQAVAFWCDPISGHATLYWYRQILGQGPELLVQFQDESVVDDSQLPKDRFSAERLKGVDSTLKIQPAELGDSAMYLCASSFSESTEVFFGQGTRLTVV.

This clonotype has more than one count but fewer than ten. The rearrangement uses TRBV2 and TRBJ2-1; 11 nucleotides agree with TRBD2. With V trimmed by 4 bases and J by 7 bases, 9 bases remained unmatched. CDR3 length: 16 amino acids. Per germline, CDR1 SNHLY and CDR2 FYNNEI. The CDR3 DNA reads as TGTGCCAGCAGTGCCCAGACTAGCGGGACTAGGAATGAGCAGTTCTTC. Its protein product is CASSAQTSGTRNEQFF. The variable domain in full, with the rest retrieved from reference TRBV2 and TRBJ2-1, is EPEVTQTPSHQVTQMGQEVILRCVPISNHLYFYWYRQILGQKVEFLVSFYNNEISEKSEIFDDQFSVERPDGSNFTLKIRSTKLEDSAMYFCASSAQTSGTRNEQFFGPGTRLTVL.

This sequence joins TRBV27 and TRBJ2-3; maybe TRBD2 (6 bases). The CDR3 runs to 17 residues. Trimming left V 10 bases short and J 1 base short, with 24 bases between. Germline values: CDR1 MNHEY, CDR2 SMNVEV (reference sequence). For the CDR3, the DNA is TGTGCCACCGCGGGATCTAGGGGCCGGCGGCGCACAGATACGCAGTATTTT. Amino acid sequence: CATAGSRGRRRTDTQYF.

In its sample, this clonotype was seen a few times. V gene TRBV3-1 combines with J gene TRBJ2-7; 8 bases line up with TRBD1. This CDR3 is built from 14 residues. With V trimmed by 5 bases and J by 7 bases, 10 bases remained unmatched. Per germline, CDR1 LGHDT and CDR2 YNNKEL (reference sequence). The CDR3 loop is CASSYRTGYNEQYF. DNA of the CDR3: TGTGCCAGCAGCTACCGGACAGGGTACAATGAGCAGTACTTC.

For the CDR3, the DNA is TGTGCCAGCAGCCCTATACGGGGACTAGCCGAGCACAGATACGCGTATTTT. This gives the protein CASSPIRGLAEHRYAYF. The chain has TRBV11-2 and TRBJ2-3; 9 positions agree with TRBD2. The CDR3 length is 17 residues. Germline CDR1 SGHAT, CDR2 FQNNGV. The V and J ends lost 5 bases and 14 bases, in that order; junction bases with no gene match: 23.

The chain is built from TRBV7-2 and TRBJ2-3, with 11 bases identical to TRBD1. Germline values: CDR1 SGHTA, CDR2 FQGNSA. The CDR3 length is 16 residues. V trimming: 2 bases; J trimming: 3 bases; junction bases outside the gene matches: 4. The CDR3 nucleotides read TGTGCCAGCAGCTTAATCGGACAGGGGGCTACAGATACGCAGTATTTT. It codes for CASSLIGQGATDTQYF. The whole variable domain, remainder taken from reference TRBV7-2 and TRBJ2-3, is GAGVSQSPSNKVTEKGKDVELRCDPISGHTALYWYRQSLGQGLEFLIYFQGNSAPDKSGLPSDRFSAERTGGSVSTLTIQRTQQEDSAVYLCASSLIGQGATDTQYFGPGTRLTVL.

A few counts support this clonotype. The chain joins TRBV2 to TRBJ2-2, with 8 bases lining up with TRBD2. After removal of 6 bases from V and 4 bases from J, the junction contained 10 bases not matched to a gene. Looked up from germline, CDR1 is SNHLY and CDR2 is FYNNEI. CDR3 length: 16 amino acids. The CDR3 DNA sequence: TGTGCCAGCAGCGCTCGAGGTAGCGGGACCACCGGGGAGCTGTTTTTT. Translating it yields CASSARGSGTTGELFF.

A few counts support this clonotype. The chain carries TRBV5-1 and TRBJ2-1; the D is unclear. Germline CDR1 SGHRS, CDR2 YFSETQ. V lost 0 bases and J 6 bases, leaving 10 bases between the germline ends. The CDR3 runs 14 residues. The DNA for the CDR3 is TGCGCCAGCAGCTTGGCCTTTCCGGGCAATGAGCAGTTCTTC. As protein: CASSLAFPGNEQFF.

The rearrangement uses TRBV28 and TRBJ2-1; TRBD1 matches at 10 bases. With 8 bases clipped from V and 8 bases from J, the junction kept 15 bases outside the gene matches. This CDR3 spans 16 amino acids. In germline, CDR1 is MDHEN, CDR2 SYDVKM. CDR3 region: CASLGQGTRKIDEQFF. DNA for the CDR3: TGTGCCAGCCTGGGACAGGGGACTAGGAAGATCGATGAGCAGTTCTTC.

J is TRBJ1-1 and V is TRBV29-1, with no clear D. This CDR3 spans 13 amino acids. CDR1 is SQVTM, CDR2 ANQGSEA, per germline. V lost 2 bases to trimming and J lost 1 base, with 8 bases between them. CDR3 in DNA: TGCAGCGTTGAATCGTCGGAGAACACTGAAGCTTTCTTT. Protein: CSVESSENTEAFF.

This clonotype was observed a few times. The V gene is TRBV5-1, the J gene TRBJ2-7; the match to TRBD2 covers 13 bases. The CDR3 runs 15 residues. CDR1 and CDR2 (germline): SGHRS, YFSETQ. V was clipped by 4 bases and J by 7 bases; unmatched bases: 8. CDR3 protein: CASSPGLAGDNEQYF. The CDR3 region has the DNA TGCGCCAGCAGCCCCGGACTAGCGGGGGACAATGAGCAGTACTTC.

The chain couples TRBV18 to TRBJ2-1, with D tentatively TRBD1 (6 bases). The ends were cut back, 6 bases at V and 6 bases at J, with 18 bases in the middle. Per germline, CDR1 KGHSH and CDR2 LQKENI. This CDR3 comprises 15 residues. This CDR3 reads CASSLEGVPGNEQFF. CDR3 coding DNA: TGTGCCAGCTCTCTAGAGGGGGTCCCAGGCAATGAGCAGTTCTTC. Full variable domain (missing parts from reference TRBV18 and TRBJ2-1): NAGVMQNPRHLVRRRGQEARLRCSPMKGHSHVYWYRQLPEEGLKFMVYLQKENIIDESGMPKERFSAEFPKEGPSILRIQQVVRGDSAAYFCASSLEGVPGNEQFFGPGTRLTVL.

CDR3 amino acids: CASSLNRMQYF. In nucleotides, the CDR3 is TGTGCCAGCAGCTTAAATCGGATGCAGTATTTT. The chain uses TRBV7-2 and TRBJ2-3; D gene uncertain. The CDR3 extends over 11 amino acids. V lost 2 bases and J lost 11, with 8 bases in between. The V gene's germline CDR1 is SGHTA and CDR2 FQGNSA. The full variable domain, its missing parts supplied by reference TRBV7-2 and TRBJ2-3, is GAGVSQSPSNKVTEKGKDVELRCDPISGHTALYWYRQSLGQGLEFLIYFQGNSAPDKSGLPSDRFSAERTGGSVSTLTIQRTQQEDSAVYLCASSLNRMQYFGPGTRLTVL.

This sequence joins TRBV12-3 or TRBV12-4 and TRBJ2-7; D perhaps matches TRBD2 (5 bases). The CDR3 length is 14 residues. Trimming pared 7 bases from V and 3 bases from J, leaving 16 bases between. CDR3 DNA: TGTGCCAGCAACCGGCCCGGGATTAACTACGAGCAGTACTTC. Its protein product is CASNRPGINYEQYF.

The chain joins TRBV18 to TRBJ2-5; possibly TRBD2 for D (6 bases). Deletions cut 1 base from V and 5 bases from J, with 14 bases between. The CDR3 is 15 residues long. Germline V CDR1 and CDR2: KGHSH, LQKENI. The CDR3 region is CASSPLAEPQETQYF. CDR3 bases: TGTGCCAGCTCACCACTAGCGGAGCCTCAGGAGACCCAGTACTTC.

The CDR3 sequence is CASSLWDQGGQYF. CDR3 DNA sequence: TGTGCCAGCAGTTTATGGGACCAAGGAGGGCAGTACTTC. This rearrangement joins TRBV27 to TRBJ2-7, with D perhaps being TRBD1 or TRBD2 (5 bases each). This CDR3 has 13 amino acids. The germline gives CDR1 MNHEY, CDR2 SMNVEV (reference sequence). The ends were cut back, 1 base at V and 9 bases at J, with 13 bases in the middle.

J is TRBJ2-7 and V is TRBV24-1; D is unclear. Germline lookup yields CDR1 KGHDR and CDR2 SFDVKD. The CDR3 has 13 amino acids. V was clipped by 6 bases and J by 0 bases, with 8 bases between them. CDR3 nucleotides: TGTGCCACCAGTAGGGCCGGCTCCTACGAGCAGTACTTC. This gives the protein CATSRAGSYEQYF.

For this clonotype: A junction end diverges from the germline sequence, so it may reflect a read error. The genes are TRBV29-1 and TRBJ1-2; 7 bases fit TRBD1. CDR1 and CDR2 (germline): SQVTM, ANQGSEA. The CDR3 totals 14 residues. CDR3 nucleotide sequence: TGCAGCGTTGAAGGACAGGGAGGGATTGATGGCTGCACCTTC. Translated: CSVEGQGGIDGCTF.

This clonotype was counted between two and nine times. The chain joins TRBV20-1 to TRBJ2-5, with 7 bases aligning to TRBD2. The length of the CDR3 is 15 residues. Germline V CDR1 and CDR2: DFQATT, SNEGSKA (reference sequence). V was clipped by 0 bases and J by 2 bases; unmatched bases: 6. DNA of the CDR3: TGCAGTGCTAGAGATTTGGGAGGGAGTCAAGAGACCCAGTACTTC. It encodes CSARDLGGSQETQYF.

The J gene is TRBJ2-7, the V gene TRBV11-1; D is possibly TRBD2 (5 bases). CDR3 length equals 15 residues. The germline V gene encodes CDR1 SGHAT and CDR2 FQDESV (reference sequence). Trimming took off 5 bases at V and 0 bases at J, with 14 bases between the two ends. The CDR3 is CASSVSGISSYEQYF. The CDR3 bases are TGTGCCAGCAGCGTTTCCGGGATTTCCTCCTACGAGCAGTACTTC. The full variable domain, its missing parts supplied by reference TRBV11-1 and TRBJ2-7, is EAEVAQSPRYKITEKSQAVAFWCDPISGHATLYWYRQILGQGPELLVQFQDESVVDDSQLPKDRFSAERLKGVDSTLKIQPAELGDSAMYLCASSVSGISSYEQYFGPGTRLTVT.